This record looks at one TCR beta chain sequence and its context. Its antigen is unidentified. This entry belongs to a study of shared clonotypes between healthy human individuals. Across the whole study: For every donor, three CD4 naive, three CD4 memory, two CD8 naive and one CD8 memory plates were used. General study points: In contrast to clonotypes shared by all four donors, non-shared clonotypes had lower generation probabilities.

CDR1 is LNHDA and CDR2 is SQIVND in the germline V gene (reference sequence). The V and J ends lost 2 bases and 10 bases, in that order; junction bases with no gene match: 2. The CDR3 has 12 amino acids. Sequencing was performed with immunoSEQ multiplex PCR; in TCRdb, only in-frame clones are kept and a portion is missing. The sample holds 2 million to 2.5 million clones, almost 96% seen once. Material for sequencing was naive CD4+ T cells sorted from blood. Subset: CD45RA+ positively selected. V gene TRBV19 combines with J gene TRBJ2-1; 7 bases align to TRBD1. The receptor's source is a man aged 18 to 29 in good health. CDR3: CASSIKGQEQFF. The CDR3 nucleotides read TGTGCCAGTAGTATAAAGGGACAGGAGCAGTTCTTC.